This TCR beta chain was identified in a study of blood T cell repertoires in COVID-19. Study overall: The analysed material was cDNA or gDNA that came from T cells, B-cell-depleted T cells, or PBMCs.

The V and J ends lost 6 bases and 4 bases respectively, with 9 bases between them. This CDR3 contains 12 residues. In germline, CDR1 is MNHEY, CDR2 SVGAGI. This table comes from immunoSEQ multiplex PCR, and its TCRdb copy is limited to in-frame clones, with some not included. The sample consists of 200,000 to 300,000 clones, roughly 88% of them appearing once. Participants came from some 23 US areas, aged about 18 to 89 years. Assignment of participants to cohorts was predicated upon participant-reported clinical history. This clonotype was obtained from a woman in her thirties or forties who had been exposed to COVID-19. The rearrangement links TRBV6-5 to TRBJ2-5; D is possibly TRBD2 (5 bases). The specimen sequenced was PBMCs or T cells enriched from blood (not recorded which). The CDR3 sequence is CASSPEGETQYF. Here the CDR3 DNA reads TGTGCCAGCAGCCCCGAGGGAGAGACCCAGTACTTC.